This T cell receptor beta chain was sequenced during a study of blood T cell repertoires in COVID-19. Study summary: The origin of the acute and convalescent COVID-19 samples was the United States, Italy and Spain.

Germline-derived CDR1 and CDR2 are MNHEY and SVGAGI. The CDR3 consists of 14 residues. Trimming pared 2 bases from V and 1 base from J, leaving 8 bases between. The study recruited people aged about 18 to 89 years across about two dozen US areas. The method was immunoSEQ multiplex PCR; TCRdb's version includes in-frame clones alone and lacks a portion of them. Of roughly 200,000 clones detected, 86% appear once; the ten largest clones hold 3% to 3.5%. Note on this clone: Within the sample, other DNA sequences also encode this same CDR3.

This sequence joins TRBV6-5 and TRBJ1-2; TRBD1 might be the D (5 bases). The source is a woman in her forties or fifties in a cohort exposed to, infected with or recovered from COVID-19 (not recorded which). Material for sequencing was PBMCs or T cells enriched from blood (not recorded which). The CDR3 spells CASSYDRINYGYTF. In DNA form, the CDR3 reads TGTGCCAGCAGTTACGACAGAATTAACTATGGCTACACCTTC.